This TCR beta chain was profiled in a study of blood T cell repertoires in COVID-19. Participants were aged about 18 to 89 years from roughly 26 US areas. Participants reported their clinical history, and cohort assignment relied on those reports. This CDR3 comprises 17 residues. Germline loops: CDR1 SEHNR, CDR2 FQNEAQ (reference sequence). V shed 4 bases, J shed 3 bases, and the junction held 10 bases outside the gene matches. Libraries were prepared by immunoSEQ multiplex PCR; TCRdb keeps only in-frame clonotypes and omits some of them. The top ten hold 1% to 1.5% of the sample, which has about 180,000 clones, roughly 84% seen once.

The receptor comes from a human donor with acute COVID-19. The donor label of this sample is uncertain. The sample consisted of PBMCs or T cells enriched from blood (not recorded which). The rearrangement links TRBV7-9 to TRBJ2-2, with 8 bases fitting TRBD1. CDR3 protein: CASSSLPGTGDTGELFF. CDR3 coding DNA: TGTGCCAGCAGCTCTCTCCCAGGGACAGGAGACACCGGGGAGCTGTTTTTT.